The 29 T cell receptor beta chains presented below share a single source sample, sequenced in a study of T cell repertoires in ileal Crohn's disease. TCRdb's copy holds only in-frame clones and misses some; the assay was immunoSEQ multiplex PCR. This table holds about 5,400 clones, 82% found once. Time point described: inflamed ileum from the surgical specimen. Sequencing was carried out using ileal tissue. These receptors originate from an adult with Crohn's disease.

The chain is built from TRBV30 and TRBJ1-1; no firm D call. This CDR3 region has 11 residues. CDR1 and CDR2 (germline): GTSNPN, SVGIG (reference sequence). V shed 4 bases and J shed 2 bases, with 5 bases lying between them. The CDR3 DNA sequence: TGTGCCTGGAACCAAAACACTGAAGCTTTCTTT. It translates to CAWNQNTEAFF.

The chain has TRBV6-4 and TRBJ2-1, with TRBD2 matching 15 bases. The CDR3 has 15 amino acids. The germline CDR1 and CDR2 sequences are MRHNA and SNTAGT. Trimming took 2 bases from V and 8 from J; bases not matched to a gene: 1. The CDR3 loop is CASSDGLAGGDEQFF. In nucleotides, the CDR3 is TGTGCCAGCAGTGACGGACTAGCGGGAGGGGATGAGCAGTTCTTC.

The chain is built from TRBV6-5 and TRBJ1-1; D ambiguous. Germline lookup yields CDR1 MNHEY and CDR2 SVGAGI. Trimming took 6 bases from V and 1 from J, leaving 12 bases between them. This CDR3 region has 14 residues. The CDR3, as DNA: TGTGCCAGCAGACTACACAGCGCGAACACTGAAGCTTTCTTT. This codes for CASRLHSANTEAFF.

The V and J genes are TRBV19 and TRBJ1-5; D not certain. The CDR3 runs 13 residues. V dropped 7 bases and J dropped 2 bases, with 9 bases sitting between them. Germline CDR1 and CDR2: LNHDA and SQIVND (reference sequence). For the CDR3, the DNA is TGTGCCAGTACCGGGCTTGGCAATCAGCCCCAGCATTTT. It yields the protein CASTGLGNQPQHF.

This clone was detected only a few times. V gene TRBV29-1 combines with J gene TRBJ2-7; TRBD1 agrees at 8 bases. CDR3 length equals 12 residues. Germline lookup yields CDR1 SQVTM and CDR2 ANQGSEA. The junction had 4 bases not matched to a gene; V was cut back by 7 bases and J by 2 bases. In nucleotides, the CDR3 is TGCAGCGCCCGGGACAGGCCCTACGAGCAGTACTTC. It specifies CSARDRPYEQYF.

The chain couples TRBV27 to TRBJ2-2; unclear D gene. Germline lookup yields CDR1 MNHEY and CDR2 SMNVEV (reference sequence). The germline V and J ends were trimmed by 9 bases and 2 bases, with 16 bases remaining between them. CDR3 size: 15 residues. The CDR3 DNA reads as TGTGCCAGATCCCCTTATACCTCCAACACCGGGGAGCTGTTTTTT. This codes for CARSPYTSNTGELFF.

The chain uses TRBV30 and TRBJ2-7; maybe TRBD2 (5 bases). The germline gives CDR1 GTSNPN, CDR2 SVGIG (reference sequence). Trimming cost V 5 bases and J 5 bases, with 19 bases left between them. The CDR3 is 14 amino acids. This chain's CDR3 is CAWRTGSSAHEQYF. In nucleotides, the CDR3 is TGTGCCTGGCGAACGGGATCATCTGCCCACGAGCAGTACTTC. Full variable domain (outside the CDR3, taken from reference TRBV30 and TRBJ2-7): SQTIHQWPATLVQPVGSPLSLECTVEGTSNPNLYWYRQAAGRGLQLLFYSVGIGQISSEVPQNLSASRPQDRQFILSSKKLLLSDSGFYLCAWRTGSSAHEQYFGPGTRLTVT.

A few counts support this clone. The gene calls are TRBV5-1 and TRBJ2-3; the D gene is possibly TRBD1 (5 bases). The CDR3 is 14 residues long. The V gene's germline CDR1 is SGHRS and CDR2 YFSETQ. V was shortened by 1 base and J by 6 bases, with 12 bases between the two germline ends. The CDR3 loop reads CASSLRGAVDTQYF. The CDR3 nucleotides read TGCGCCAGCAGCTTGAGGGGCGCGGTGGATACGCAGTATTTT.

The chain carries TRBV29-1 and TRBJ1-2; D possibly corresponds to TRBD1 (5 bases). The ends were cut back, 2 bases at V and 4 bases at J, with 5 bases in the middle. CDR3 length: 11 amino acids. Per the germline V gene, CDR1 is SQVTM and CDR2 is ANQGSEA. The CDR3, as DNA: TGCAGCGTTGAAAGGGGCTATGGCTACACCTTC. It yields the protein CSVERGYGYTF.

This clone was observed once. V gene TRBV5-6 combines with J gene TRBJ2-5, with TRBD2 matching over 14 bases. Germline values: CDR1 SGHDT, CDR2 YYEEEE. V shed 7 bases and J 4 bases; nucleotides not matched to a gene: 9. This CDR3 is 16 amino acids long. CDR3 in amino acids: CASSPVTSGGVETQYF. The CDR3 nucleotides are TGTGCCAGCTCCCCTGTGACTAGCGGGGGGGTAGAGACCCAGTACTTC.

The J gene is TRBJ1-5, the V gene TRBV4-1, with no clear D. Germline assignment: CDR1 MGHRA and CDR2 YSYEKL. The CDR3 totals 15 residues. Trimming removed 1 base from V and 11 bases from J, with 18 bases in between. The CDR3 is CASSQGPREITAQHF. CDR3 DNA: TGCGCCAGCAGCCAAGGCCCGAGGGAGATAACGGCCCAGCATTTT.

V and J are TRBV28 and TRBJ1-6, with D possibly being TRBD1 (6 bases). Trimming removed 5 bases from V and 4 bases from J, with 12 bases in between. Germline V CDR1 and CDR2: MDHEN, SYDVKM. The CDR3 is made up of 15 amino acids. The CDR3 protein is CASSEVDRYNSPLHF. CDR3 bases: TGTGCCAGCAGTGAAGTCGACAGGTATAATTCACCCCTCCACTTT.

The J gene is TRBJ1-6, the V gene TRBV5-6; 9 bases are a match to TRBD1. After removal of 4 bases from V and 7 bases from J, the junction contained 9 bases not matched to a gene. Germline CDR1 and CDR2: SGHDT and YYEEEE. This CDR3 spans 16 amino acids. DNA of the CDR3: TGTGCCAGCAGCGGAGGGTGGACAGGGGCCAATTCACCCCTCCACTTT. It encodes CASSGGWTGANSPLHF.

The CDR3: CAWSVSGEKLFF. The DNA of the CDR3 is TGTGCCTGGAGTGTGTCAGGGGAAAAACTGTTTTTT. The chain couples TRBV30 to TRBJ1-4, with D possibly being TRBD1 (5 bases). This CDR3 has 12 residues. Trimming shortened V by 0 bases and J by 8 bases, and 7 bases separated the two germline ends. The germline CDR1 and CDR2 sequences are GTSNPN and SVGIG (reference sequence).

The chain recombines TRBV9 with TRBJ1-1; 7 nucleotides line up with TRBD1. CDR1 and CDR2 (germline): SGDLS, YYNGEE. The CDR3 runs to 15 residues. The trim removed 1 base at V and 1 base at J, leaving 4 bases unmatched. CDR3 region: CASSVNAGGNTEAFF. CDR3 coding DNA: TGTGCCAGCAGCGTAAATGCAGGGGGGAACACTGAAGCTTTCTTT.

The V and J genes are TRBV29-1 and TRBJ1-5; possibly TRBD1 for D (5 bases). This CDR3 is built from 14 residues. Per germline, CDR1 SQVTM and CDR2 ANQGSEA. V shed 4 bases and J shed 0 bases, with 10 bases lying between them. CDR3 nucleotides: TGCAGCGTTGCTTCTGGGGGTAGCAATCAGCCCCAGCATTTT. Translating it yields CSVASGGSNQPQHF.

Written as DNA, the CDR3 is TGTGCCAGCAGCTTGGCCGGCTATGGCTACACCTTC. Translating gives CASSLAGYGYTF. This chain links TRBV5-6 with TRBJ1-2; D is undetermined. CDR3 size: 12 residues. V was shortened by 0 bases and J by 4 bases, with 4 bases between the two germline ends. Germline loops: CDR1 SGHDT, CDR2 YYEEEE.

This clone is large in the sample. The CDR3: CASSEVVDEKLFF. CDR3 DNA sequence: TGTGCCAGCAGTGAAGTAGTGGATGAAAAACTGTTTTTT. V usage is TRBV6-1 and J usage is TRBJ1-4, with D unresolved. Germline-derived CDR1 and CDR2 are MNHNS and SASEGT. With 1 base removed from V and 6 bases from J, the gap between germline ends came to 6 bases. CDR3 length: 13 amino acids.

The CDR3 spells CASSLNSLITDTQYF. In DNA form, the CDR3 reads TGTGCCAGCAGTTTAAATTCTCTCATAACAGATACGCAGTATTTT. The gene calls are TRBV27 and TRBJ2-3, with D unclear. Germline values: CDR1 MNHEY, CDR2 SMNVEV (reference sequence). Between the trimmed V and J ends, which lost 2 bases and 3 bases, there was a span of 12 bases. There are 15 residues in the CDR3.

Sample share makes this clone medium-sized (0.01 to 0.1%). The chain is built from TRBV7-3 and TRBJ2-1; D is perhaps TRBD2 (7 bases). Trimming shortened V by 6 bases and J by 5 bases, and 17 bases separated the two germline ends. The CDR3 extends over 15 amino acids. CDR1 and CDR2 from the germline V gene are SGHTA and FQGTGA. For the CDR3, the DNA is TGTGCCAGCAGTTCAGGGGAGGGTTTCCACAATGAGCAGTTCTTC. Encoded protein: CASSSGEGFHNEQFF.

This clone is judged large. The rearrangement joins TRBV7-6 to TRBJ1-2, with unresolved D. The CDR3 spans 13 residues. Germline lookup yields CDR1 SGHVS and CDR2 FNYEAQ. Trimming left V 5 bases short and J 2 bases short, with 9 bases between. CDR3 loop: CASSLERNYGYTF. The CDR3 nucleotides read TGTGCCAGCAGCCTGGAACGAAACTATGGCTACACCTTC.

In DNA form, the CDR3 reads TGTGCCAGCAGTTCACTTCCTTTTTTTACCTCCAAAGATACGCAGTATTTT. Amino acids: CASSSLPFFTSKDTQYF. The chain combines TRBV27 with TRBJ2-3; D is unclear. V gave up 4 bases and J gave up 5 bases, with 22 bases separating them. The CDR3 has 17 residues. Germline CDR1 and CDR2: MNHEY and SMNVEV (reference sequence).

As DNA, the CDR3 is TGTGCCAGCAGTGTGTTACAGGTCTCTGGGGCCAACGTCCTGACTTTC. Translating gives CASSVLQVSGANVLTF. The chain recombines TRBV6-1 with TRBJ2-6; a weak D match, TRBD1 (5 bases). CDR3 size: 16 residues. V lost 4 bases, J lost 0 bases, and 10 bases lay in between. CDR1 is MNHNS and CDR2 is SASEGT in the germline V gene.

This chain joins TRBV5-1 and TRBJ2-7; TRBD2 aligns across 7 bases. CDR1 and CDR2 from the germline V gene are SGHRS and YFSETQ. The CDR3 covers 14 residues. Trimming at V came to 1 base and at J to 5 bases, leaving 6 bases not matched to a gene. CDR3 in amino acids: CASSLRGEDDEQYF. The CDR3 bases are TGCGCCAGCAGCTTGCGGGGGGAGGACGACGAGCAGTACTTC.

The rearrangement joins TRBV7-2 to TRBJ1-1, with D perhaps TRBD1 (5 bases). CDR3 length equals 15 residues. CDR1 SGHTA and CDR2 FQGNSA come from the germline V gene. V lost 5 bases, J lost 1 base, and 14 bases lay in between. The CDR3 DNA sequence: TGTGCCAGCAGCCCCCGACAGATAAAGAACACTGAAGCTTTCTTT. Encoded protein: CASSPRQIKNTEAFF.

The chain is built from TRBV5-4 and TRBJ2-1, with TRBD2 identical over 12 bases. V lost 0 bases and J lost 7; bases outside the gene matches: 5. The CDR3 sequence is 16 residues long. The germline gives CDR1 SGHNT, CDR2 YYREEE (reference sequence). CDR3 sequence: CASSLVWLAGGNEQFF. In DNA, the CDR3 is TGTGCCAGCAGCTTGGTGTGGCTAGCGGGAGGGAATGAGCAGTTCTTC. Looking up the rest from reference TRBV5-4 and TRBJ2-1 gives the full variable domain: ETGVTQSPTHLIKTRGQQVTLRCSSQSGHNTVSWYQQALGQGPQFIFQYYREEENGRGNFPPRFSGLQFPNYSSELNVNALELDDSALYLCASSLVWLAGGNEQFFGPGTRLTVL.

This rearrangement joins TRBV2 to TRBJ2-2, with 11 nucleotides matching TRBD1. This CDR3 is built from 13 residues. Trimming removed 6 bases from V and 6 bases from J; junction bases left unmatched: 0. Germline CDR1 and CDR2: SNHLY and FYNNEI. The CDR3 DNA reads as TGTGCCAGCAGGGGACAGGGGGCCGGGGAGCTGTTTTTT. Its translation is CASRGQGAGELFF.

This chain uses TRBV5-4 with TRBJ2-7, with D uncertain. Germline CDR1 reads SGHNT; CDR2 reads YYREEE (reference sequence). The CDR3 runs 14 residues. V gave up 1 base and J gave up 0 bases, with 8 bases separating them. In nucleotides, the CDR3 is TGTGCCAGCAGCTTGATTTCTATCTCCTACGAGCAGTACTTC. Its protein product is CASSLISISYEQYF.

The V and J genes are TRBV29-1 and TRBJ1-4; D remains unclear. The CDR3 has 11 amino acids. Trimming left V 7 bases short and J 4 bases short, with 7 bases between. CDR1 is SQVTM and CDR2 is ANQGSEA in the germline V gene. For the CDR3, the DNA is TGCAGCGCGGATGATAATGAAAAACTGTTTTTT. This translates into CSADDNEKLFF. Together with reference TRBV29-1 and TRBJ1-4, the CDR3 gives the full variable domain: SAVISQKPSRDICQRGTSLTIQCQVDSQVTMMFWYRQQPGQSLTLIATANQGSEATYESGFVIDKFPISRPNLTFSTLTVSNMSPEDSSIYLCSADDNEKLFFGSGTQLSVL.